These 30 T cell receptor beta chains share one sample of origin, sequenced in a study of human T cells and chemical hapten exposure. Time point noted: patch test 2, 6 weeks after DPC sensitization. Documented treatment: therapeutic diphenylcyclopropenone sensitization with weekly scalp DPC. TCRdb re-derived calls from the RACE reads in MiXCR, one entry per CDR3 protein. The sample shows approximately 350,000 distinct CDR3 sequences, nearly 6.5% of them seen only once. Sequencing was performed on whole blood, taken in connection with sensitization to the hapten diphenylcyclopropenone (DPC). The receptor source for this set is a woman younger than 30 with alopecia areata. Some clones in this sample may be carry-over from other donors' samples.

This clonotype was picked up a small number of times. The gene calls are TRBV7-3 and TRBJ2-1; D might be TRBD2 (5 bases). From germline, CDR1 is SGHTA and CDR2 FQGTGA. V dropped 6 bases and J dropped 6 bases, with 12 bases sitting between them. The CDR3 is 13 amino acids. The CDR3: CASRHQLGNEQFF. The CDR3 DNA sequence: TGTGCCAGCAGACATCAACTAGGCAATGAGCAGTTCTTC.

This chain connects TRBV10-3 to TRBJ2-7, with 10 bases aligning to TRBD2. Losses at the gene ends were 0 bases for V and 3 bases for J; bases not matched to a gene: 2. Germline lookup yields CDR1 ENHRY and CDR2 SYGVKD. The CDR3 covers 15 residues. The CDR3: CAISESASGGYEQYF. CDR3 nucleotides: TGTGCCATCAGTGAGTCGGCTAGCGGGGGCTACGAGCAGTACTTC.

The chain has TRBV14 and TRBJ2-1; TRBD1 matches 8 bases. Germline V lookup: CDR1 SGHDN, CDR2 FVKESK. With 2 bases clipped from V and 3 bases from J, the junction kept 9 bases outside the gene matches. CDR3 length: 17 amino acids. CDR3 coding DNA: TGTGCCAGCAGCCAAAGGACAGGGAGAGAGTACTACAATGAGCAGTTCTTC. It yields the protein CASSQRTGREYYNEQFF.

In DNA, the CDR3 is TGTGCCAGCAGCTCGGGACAGGGTATGGAGAGGGGTACGCAGTATTTT. This codes for CASSSGQGMERGTQYF. This chain links TRBV5-5 with TRBJ2-3; 9 positions match TRBD1. The CDR3 runs 16 residues. The J segment lost 8 bases and the V segment lost 3 bases, leaving 13 bases of the junction unmatched. Germline V gene data show CDR1 as SGHKS and CDR2 as YYEKEE (reference sequence).

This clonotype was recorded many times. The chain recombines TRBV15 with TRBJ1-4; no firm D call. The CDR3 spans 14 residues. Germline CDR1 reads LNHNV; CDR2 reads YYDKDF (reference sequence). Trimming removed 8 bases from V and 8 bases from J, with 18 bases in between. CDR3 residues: CATREQARGEKLFF. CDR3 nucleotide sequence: TGTGCCACCCGGGAGCAGGCACGTGGGGAAAAACTGTTTTTT.

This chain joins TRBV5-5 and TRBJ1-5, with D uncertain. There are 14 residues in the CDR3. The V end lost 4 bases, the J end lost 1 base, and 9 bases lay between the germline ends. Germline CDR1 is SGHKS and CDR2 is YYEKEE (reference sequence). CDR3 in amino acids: CASSMTESNQPQHF. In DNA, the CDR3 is TGTGCCAGCAGCATGACGGAAAGCAATCAGCCCCAGCATTTT.

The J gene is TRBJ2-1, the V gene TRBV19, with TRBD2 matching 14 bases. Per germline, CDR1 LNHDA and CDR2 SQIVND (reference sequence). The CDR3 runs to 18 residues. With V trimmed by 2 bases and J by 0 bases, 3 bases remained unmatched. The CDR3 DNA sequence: TGTGCCAGTAGTATAAGACTAGCGGGGGGGGTCTCCTACAATGAGCAGTTCTTC. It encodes CASSIRLAGGVSYNEQFF.

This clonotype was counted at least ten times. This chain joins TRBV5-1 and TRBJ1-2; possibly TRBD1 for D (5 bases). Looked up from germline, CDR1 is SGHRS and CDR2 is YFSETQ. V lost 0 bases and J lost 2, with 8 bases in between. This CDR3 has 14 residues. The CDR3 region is CASSLAPGNYGYTF. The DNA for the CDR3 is TGCGCCAGCAGCTTGGCTCCAGGGAACTATGGCTACACCTTC.

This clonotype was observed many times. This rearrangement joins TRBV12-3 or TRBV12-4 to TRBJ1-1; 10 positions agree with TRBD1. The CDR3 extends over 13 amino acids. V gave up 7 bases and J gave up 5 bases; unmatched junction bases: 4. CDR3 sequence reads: CASIRTGGTEAFF. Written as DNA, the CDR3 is TGTGCCAGCATTCGGACAGGGGGGACTGAAGCTTTCTTT.

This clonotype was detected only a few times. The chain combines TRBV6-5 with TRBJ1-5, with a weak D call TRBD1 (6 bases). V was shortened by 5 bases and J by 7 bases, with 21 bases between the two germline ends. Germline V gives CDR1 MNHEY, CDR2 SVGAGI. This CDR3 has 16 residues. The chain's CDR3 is CASSPGGGANPQPQHF. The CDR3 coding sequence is TGTGCCAGCAGTCCCGGGGGGGGCGCTAACCCCCAGCCCCAGCATTTT.

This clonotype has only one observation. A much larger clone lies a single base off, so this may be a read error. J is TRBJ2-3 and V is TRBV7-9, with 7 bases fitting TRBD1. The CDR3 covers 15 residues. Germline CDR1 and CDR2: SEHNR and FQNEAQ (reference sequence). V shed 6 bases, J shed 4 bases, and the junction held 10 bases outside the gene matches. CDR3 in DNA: TGTGCCAGCAGTCCTCCCGGGACAGTGGCAGATACGCAGTATTTT. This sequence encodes CASSPPGTVADTQYF.

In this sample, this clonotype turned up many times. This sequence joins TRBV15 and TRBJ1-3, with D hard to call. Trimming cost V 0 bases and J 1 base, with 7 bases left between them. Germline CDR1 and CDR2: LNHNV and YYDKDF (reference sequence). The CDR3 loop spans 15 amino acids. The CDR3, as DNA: TGTGCCACCAGCAGAGAGAGGTTTTCTGGAAACACCATATATTTT. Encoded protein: CATSRERFSGNTIYF.

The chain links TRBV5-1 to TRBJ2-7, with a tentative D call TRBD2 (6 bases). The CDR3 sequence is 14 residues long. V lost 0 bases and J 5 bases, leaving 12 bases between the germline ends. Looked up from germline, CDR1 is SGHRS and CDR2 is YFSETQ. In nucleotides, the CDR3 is TGCGCCAGCAGCTTGGCCCCGGCGGGGCACGAGCAGTACTTC. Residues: CASSLAPAGHEQYF.

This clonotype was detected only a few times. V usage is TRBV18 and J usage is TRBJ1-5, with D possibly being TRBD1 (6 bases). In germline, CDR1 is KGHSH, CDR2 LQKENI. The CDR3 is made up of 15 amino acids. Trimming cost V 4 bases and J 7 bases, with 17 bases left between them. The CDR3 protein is CASSLTAGEKQPQHF. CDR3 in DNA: TGTGCCAGCTCACTCACGGCAGGGGAGAAGCAGCCCCAGCATTTT.

Here the CDR3 DNA reads TGTGCCAGCAGCCAAGCAATTGTAGGAGACAGGGCCACTGAAGCTTTCTTT. It codes for CASSQAIVGDRATEAFF. This chain uses TRBV3-1 with TRBJ1-1; 7 bases line up with TRBD1. Looked up from germline, CDR1 is LGHDT and CDR2 is YNNKEL (reference sequence). The CDR3 loop spans 17 amino acids. V lost 1 base and J lost 4; bases outside the gene matches: 12.

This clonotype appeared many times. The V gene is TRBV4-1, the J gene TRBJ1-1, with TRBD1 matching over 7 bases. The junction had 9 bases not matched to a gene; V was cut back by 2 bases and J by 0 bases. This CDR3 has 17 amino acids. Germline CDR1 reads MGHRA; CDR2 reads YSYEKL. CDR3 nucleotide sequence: TGCGCCAGCAGCCAACTCTTTCGACAGGGCTTGAACACTGAAGCTTTCTTT. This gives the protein CASSQLFRQGLNTEAFF.

For the CDR3, the DNA is TGTGCCAGCAGTTACTCGGACGCTAACTATGGCTACACCTTC. Protein sequence: CASSYSDANYGYTF. The rearrangement links TRBV6-6 to TRBJ1-2; D not certain. This CDR3 is 14 amino acids long. With 0 bases removed from V and 0 bases from J, the gap between germline ends came to 5 bases. Germline CDR1 is MNHNY and CDR2 is SVGAGI (reference sequence).

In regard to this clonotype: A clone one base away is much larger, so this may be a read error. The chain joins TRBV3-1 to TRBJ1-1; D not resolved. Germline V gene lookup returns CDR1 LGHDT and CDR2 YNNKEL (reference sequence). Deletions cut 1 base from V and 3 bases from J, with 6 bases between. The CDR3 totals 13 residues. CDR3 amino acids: CASSQVGYTEAFF. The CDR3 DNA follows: TGTGCCAGCAGCCAAGTGGGCTACACTGAAGCTTTCTTT.

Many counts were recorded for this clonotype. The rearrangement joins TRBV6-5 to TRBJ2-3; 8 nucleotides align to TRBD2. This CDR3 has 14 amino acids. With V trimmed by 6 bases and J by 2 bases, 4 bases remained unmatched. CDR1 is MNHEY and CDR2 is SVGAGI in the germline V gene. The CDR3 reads CASRPGLVTDTQYF. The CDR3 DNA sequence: TGTGCCAGCAGGCCGGGACTAGTCACAGATACGCAGTATTTT.

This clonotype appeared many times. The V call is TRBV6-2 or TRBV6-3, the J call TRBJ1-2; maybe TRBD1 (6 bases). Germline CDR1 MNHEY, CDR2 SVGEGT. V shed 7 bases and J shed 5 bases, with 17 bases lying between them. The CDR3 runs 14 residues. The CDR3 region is CASTLRTGNYGYTF. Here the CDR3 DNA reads TGTGCCAGCACTCTCCGAACAGGGAATTATGGCTACACCTTC.

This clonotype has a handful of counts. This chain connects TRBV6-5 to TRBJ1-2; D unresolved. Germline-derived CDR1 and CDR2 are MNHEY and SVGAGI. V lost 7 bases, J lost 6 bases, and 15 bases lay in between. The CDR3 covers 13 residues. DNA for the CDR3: TGTGCCAGCACCCCGTACCCAGGCAATGGCTACACCTTC. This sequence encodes CASTPYPGNGYTF.

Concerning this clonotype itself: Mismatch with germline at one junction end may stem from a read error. CDR3 sequence: CSATGTGSLDTKYF. CDR3 bases: TGCAGTGCCACTGGGACAGGGAGTTTGGACACCAAATATTTT. The V call is TRBV20-1, the J call TRBJ1-3; 9 nucleotides line up with TRBD1. Per the germline V gene, CDR1 is DFQATT and CDR2 is SNEGSKA (reference sequence). CDR3 length equals 14 residues.

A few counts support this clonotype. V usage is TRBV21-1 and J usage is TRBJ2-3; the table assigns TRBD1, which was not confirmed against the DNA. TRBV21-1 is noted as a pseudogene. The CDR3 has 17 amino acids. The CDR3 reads CASSKVSTGGRADTQYF. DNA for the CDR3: TGTGCCAGCAGCAAAGTTTCAACGGGGGGCCGGGCAGATACGCAGTATTTT.

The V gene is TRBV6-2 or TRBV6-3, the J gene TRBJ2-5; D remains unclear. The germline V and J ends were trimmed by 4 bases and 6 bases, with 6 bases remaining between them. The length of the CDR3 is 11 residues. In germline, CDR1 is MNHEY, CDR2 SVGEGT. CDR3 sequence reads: CASSSGKTQYF. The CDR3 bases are TGTGCCAGCAGTTCCGGAAAGACCCAGTACTTC.

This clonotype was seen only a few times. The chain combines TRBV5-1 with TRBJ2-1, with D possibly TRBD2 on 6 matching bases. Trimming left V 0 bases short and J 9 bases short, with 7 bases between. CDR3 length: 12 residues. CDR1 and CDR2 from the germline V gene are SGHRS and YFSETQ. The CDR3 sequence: CASSLGEAEQFF. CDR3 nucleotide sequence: TGCGCCAGCAGCTTGGGGGAGGCTGAGCAGTTCTTC.

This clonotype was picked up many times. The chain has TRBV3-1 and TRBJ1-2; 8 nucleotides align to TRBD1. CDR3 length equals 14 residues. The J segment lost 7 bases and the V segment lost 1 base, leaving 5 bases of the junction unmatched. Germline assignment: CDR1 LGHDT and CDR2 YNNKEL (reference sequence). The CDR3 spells CASSQAQGASGYTF. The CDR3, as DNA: TGTGCCAGCAGCCAAGCCCAGGGGGCAAGTGGCTACACCTTC.

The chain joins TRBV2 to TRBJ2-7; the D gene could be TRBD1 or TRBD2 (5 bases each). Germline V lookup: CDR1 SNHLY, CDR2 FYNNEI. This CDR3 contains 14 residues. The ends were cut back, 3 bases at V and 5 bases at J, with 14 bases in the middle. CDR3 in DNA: TGTGCCAGCAGTGAGTTGGGGGAGTACAACGAGCAGTACTTC. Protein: CASSELGEYNEQYF.

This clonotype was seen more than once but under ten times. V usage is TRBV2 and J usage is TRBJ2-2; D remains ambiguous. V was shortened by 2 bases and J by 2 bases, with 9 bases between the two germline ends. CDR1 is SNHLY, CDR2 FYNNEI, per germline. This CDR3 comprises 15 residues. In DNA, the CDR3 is TGTGCCAGCAGTGAATTGTGGCAAAACACCGGGGAGCTGTTTTTT. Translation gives CASSELWQNTGELFF. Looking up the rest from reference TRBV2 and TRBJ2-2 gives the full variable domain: EPEVTQTPSHQVTQMGQEVILRCVPISNHLYFYWYRQILGQKVEFLVSFYNNEISEKSEIFDDQFSVERPDGSNFTLKIRSTKLEDSAMYFCASSELWQNTGELFFGEGSRLTVL.

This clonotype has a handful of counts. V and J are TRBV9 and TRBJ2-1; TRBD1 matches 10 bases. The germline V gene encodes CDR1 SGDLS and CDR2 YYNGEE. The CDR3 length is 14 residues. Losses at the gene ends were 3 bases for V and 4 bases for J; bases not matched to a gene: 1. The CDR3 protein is CASSGGQGYNEQFF. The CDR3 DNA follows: TGTGCCAGCAGCGGGGGACAGGGGTACAATGAGCAGTTCTTC.

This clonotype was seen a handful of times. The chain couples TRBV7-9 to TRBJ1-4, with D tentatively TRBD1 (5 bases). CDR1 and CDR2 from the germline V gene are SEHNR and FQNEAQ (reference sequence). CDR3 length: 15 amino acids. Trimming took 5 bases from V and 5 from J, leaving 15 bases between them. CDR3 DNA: TGTGCCAGCAGCACGATTGGGGACCCAAATGAAAAACTGTTTTTT. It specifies CASSTIGDPNEKLFF.